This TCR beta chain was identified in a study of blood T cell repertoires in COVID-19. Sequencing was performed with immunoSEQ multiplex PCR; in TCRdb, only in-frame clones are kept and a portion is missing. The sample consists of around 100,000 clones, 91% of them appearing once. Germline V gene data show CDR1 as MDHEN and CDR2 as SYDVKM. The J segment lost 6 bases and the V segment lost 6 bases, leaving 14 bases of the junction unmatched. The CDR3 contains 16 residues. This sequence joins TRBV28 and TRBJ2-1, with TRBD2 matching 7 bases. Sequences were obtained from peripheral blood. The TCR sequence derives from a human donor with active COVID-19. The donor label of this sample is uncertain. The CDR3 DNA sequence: TGTGCCAGCAGGCCCCCATTGGGAGGGCTCCCCAATGAGCAGTTCTTC. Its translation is CASRPPLGGLPNEQFF. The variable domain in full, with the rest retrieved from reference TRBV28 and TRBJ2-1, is DVKVTQSSRYLVKRTGEKVFLECVQDMDHENMFWYRQDPGLGLRLIYFSYDVKMKEKGDIPEGYSVSREKKERFSLILESASTNQTSMYLCASRPPLGGLPNEQFFGPGTRLTVL.